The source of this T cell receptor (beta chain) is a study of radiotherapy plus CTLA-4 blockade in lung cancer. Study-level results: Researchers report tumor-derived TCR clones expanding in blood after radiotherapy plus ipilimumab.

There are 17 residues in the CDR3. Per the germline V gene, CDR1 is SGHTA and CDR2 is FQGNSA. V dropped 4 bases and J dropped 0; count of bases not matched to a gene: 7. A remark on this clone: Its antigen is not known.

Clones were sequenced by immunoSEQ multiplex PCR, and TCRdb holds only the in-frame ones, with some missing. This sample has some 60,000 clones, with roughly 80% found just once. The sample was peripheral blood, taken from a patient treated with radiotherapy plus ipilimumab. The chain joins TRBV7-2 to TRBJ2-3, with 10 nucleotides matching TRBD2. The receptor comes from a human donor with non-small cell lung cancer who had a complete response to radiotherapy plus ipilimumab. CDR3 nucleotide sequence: TGTGCCAGCAGCTGGAGGGGGACTAGCGCAAGCACAGATACGCAGTATTTT. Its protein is CASSWRGTSASTDTQYF.